Shown below are 7 T cell receptor beta chains from a single sample sequenced in a study of T cell repertoires in cytomegalovirus infection. Using its own MiXCR run on the reads, TCRdb lists one record per CDR3 protein. The table records more than 650,000 distinct CDR3 sequences, roughly a third of them present only once. Sequences were obtained from PBMCs. These TCRs come from a human donor in good health (CMV status not recorded). Some clones in this sample may be carry-over from other donors' samples.

The gene calls are TRBV28 and TRBJ2-7, with TRBD1 as a possible D gene (5 bases). This CDR3 region has 14 residues. Germline V CDR1 and CDR2: MDHEN, SYDVKM. Trimming removed 8 bases from V and 7 bases from J, with 21 bases in between. The CDR3 loop is CASVDSPLGKEQYF. The CDR3 DNA is TGTGCCAGCGTTGACAGTCCCCTTGGGAAAGAGCAGTACTTC.

This clonotype was observed a handful of times. J is TRBJ1-2 and V is TRBV12-3 or TRBV12-4; TRBD1 is a possible D gene (6 bases). The CDR3 is 15 residues long. The V end lost 3 bases, the J end lost 4 bases, and 15 bases lay between the germline ends. As DNA, the CDR3 is TGTGCCAGCAGTTTTGAGGCGGACAGTGTCTATGGCTACACCTTC. Its translation: CASSFEADSVYGYTF.

This clonotype was observed at least ten times. This chain connects TRBV19 to TRBJ2-7, with TRBD1 identical over 9 bases. The CDR3 loop spans 16 amino acids. Germline V lookup: CDR1 LNHDA, CDR2 SQIVND (reference sequence). V lost 1 base, J lost 1 base, and 5 bases stayed unmatched. The CDR3 protein is CASSIVAGQGSYEQYF. The CDR3 nucleotides are TGTGCCAGTAGTATAGTGGCCGGACAGGGGTCCTACGAGCAGTACTTC.

The chain carries TRBV7-6 and TRBJ2-7; 10 nucleotides agree with TRBD2. The CDR3 is 19 residues long. Germline CDR1 reads SGHVS; CDR2 reads FNYEAQ. V lost 3 bases, J lost 5 bases, and 19 bases stayed unmatched. CDR3 in amino acids: CASSFEREGRYSPGDEQYF. The DNA of the CDR3 is TGTGCCAGCAGCTTCGAGCGGGAGGGCCGTTATAGTCCTGGTGACGAGCAGTACTTC.

The count of this clonotype is one. The chain carries TRBV12-3 or TRBV12-4 and TRBJ2-4, with 8 bases matching TRBD1. The CDR3 length is 17 residues. V trimming: 0 bases; J trimming: 2 bases; junction bases outside the gene matches: 6. CDR3 protein: CASSLAGQGATKNIQYF. In DNA, the CDR3 is TGTGCCAGCAGTTTAGCCGGACAGGGCGCGACCAAAAACATTCAGTACTTC.

This clonotype was seen more than once but under ten times. The chain links TRBV7-9 to TRBJ2-7, with D maybe TRBD1 (6 bases). Germline-derived CDR1 and CDR2 are SEHNR and FQNEAQ (reference sequence). V was cut by 5 bases and J by 0 bases, with 17 bases left in between. This CDR3 spans 16 amino acids. The DNA of the CDR3 is TGTGCCAGCAGCGGGCAAGGACAGAGGAGCTCCTACGAGCAGTACTTC. This translates into CASSGQGQRSSYEQYF.

The rearrangement joins TRBV7-2 to TRBJ2-7, with 9 bases fitting TRBD1. CDR3 size: 17 residues. In germline, CDR1 is SGHTA, CDR2 FQGNSA. The ends lost 5 bases at V and 7 bases at J; junction bases unmatched: 18. The CDR3 protein is CASSPLPLGDRVKEQYF. DNA for the CDR3: TGTGCCAGCAGCCCACTTCCCCTGGGGGACAGGGTAAAGGAGCAGTACTTC.